This T cell receptor beta chain comes out of a study of T cell responses to AZD1222 COVID-19 vaccine. General observations from the study: With two AZD1222 doses given, Spike-specific TCR breadth and depth both rose. Among spike-specific TCRs, nearly half reportedly target unmutated variant regions. Samples come after the peak T cell response, not at day 14. The sample set comprised mostly white British donors with more females, and clonal diversity was possibly underestimated.

Clones were sequenced by immunoSEQ multiplex PCR, and TCRdb holds only the in-frame ones, with some missing. The table shows roughly 110,000 clones, with about 83% occurring only once. This clone was observed once. The antigen remains unidentified. Germline loops: CDR1 MNHEY, CDR2 SVGAGI. This CDR3 is 15 amino acids long. V was cut by 2 bases and J by 0 bases, with 10 bases left in between. The source material was peripheral blood, sampled on day 0 of AZD1222 vaccination. The chain recombines TRBV6-5 with TRBJ1-1, with no clear D. The TCR sequence derives from an adult in good health. The CDR3 protein is CASSYTPALNTEAFF. The CDR3 DNA follows: TGTGCCAGCAGTTACACCCCAGCCTTGAACACTGAAGCTTTCTTT.